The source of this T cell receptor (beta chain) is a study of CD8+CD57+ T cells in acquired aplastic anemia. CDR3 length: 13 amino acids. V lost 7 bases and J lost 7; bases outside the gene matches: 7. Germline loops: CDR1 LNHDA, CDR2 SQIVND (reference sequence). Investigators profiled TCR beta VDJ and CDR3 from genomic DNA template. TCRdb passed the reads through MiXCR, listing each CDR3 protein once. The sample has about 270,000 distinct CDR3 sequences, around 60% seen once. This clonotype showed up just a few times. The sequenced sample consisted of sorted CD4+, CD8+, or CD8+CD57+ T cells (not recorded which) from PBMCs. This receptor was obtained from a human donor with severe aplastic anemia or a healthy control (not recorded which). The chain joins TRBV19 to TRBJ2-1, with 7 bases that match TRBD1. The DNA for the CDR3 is TGTGCCAGTACCTCGACAGGGTGGAATGAGCAGTTCTTC. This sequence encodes CASTSTGWNEQFF.